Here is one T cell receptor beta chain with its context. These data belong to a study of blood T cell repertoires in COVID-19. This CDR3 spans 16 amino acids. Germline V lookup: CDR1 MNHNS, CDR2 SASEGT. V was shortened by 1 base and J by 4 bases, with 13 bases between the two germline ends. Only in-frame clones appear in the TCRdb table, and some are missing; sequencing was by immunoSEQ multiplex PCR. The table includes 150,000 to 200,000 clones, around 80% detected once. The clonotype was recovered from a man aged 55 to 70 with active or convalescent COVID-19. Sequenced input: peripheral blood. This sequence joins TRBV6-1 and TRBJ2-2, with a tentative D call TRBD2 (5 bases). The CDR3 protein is CASSEVGLRGTGELFF. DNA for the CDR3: TGTGCCAGCAGTGAAGTGGGCCTTCGGGGCACCGGGGAGCTGTTTTTT.